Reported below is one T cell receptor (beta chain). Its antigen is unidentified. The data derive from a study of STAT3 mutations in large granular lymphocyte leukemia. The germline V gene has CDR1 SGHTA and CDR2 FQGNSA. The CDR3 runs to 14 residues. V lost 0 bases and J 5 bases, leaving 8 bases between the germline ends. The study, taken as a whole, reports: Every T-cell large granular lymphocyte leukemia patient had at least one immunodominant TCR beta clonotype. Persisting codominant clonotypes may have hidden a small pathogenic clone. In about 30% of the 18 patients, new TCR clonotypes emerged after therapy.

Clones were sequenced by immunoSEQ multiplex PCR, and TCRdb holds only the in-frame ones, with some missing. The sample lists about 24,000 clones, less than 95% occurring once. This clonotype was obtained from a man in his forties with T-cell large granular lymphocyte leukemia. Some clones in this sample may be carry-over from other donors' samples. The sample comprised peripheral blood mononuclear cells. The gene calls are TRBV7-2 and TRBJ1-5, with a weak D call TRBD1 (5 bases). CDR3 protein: CASSLAGGYQPQHF. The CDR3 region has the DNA TGTGCCAGCAGCTTAGCCGGGGGGTATCAGCCCCAGCATTTT.